Listed below are T cell receptor beta chains from one sample, sequenced in a study of cytomegalovirus exposure and HLA in healthy donors. Clones were read by immunoSEQ multiplex PCR, and TCRdb kept only the in-frame ones, dropping some. The table lists 65,000 to 85,000 clones, under 85% of them singletons, with approximately 8.9% in the top ten. Input material: PBMCs. All receptors come from a woman between 35 and 50 years old in good health and CMV-seropositive. The CDR3 runs from the conserved cysteine through the conserved F or W. Fields, in order: D gene, V gene, clone size, J gene, CDR3 DNA, CDR3 protein. D genes are given only for firm matches. The size of a clone is reported for some rows only, either as once, few or many, or as a class for expanded clones.

NA	TRBV19	NA	TRBJ1-5	TGTGCCAGTAGTATAGGAGGCAGAATCAATCAGCCCCAGCATTTT	CASSIGGRINQPQHF
NA	TRBV11-2	NA	TRBJ2-5	TGTGCCAGCAAACCCGGGACAAGAGAGACCCAGTACTTC	CASKPGTRETQYF
NA	TRBV6-4	NA	TRBJ2-5	TGTGCCAGCAGTGTCAGGGAACAAGAGACCCAGTACTTC	CASSVREQETQYF
TRBD2	TRBV10-1	NA	TRBJ2-3	TGCGCCAGCAGTGAGGTGCGGGGGGGTGGAGATACGCAGTATTTT	CASSEVRGGGDTQYF
TRBD2	TRBV6-5	once	TRBJ2-7	TGTGCCAGCAGTCCTAGCGGGGGAACCTACGAGCAGTACTTC	CASSPSGGTYEQYF
TRBD1	TRBV6-5	NA	TRBJ1-4	TGTGCCAGCAGCAGGACAGGGGTTCGTGAAAAACTGTTTTTT	CASSRTGVREKLFF
NA	TRBV28	NA	TRBJ1-4	TGTGCCAGCAGTCCCCCGGTGGGGGGTAACGAAAAACTGTTTTTT	CASSPPVGGNEKLFF
NA	TRBV20-1	NA	TRBJ2-7	TGCAGTGCTCAGCTCACCGGGGAGCAGTACTTC	CSAQLTGEQYF
TRBD2	TRBV28	few	TRBJ2-1	TGTGCCAGCAGCTGGCTCGGGGGGGCAGGGTCCGAGCAGTTCTTC	CASSWLGGAGSEQFF
TRBD1	TRBV13	once	TRBJ2-2	TGTGCCAGCAGCTCCGCGACAGGGGGCGGTAACACCGGGGAGCTGTTTTTT	CASSSATGGGNTGELFF
NA	TRBV9	NA	TRBJ2-3	TGTGCCAGCGGCGGGGGTGGCGGGGGCAAGACAGATACGCAGTATTTT	CASGGGGGGKTDTQYF
TRBD2	TRBV7-3	NA	TRBJ2-1	TGTGCCAGCAGCGACACCGGGACTAGCGGATACAATGAGCAGTTCTTC	CASSDTGTSGYNEQFF
TRBD2	TRBV28	NA	TRBJ2-1	TGTGCCAGCACCCCCTCCGGGGCTAGCGGCCCCTGGGAGCAGTTCTTC	CASTPSGASGPWEQFF
NA	TRBV6-5	NA	TRBJ1-2	TGTGCCAGCAGTTACAAGGCGGCAGGGGATGGCTACACCTTC	CASSYKAAGDGYTF
TRBD1	TRBV6-5	NA	TRBJ1-5	TGTGCCAGCAGTGGACAGGGTGCCATCCATTTT	CASSGQGAIHF
TRBD2	TRBV28	NA	TRBJ2-5	TGTGCCAGCATTCAGACTAGCGGGGGGGATGAGACCCAGTACTTC	CASIQTSGGDETQYF
NA	TRBV5-1	few	TRBJ2-7	TGCGCCAGCAGCTTGGTATCCAGGGGAGTCGTCAAGGGGAACTACGAGCAGTACTTC	CASSLVSRGVVKGNYEQYF
NA	TRBV7-9	NA	TRBJ1-1	TGTTCCAGCAGCTTAGGGGGGGGGCACGGCACTGAAGCTTTCTTT	CSSSLGGGHGTEAFF
NA	TRBV6-5	NA	TRBJ1-2	TGTGCCAGCAGTTACTCGTACGGTGGTTATGGCTACACCTTC	CASSYSYGGYGYTF
NA	TRBV4-1	NA	TRBJ2-7	TGCGCCAGCAGCCAAAGAGTAGAGGCCTACGAGCAGTACTTC	CASSQRVEAYEQYF
NA	TRBV5-1	NA	TRBJ1-2	TGCGCCAGCAGCTTGGCCTTAGGGGATGACTATGGCTACACCTTC	CASSLALGDDYGYTF
NA	TRBV28	once	TRBJ2-2	TGTGCTTCCAGGAGGAGGCTCGGGGAGCTGTTTTTT	CASRRRLGELFF
NA	TRBV10-2	NA	TRBJ2-7	TGCGCCAGCAGTGATCAGGGGCTCGACGAGCAGTACTTC	CASSDQGLDEQYF
TRBD2	TRBV5-4	NA	TRBJ2-2	TGTGCCAGCAGCGGGGTTAGCGGGGCGAACACCGGGGAGCTGTTTTTT	CASSGVSGANTGELFF
TRBD1	TRBV19	NA	TRBJ1-1	TGTGCCAGTAGTATAGATGGGCGGAGGGGGCTCACTGAAGCTTTCTTT	CASSIDGRRGLTEAFF
TRBD1	TRBV19	NA	TRBJ1-5	TGTGCCAGTAGTATTGGGACAGGGGCCGATCAGCCCCAGCATTTT	CASSIGTGADQPQHF
TRBD1	TRBV7-9	NA	TRBJ1-5	TGTGCCAGCAGCGACGACAGGGGGCTTGAGCCCCAGCATTTT	CASSDDRGLEPQHF
TRBD2	TRBV6-4	NA	TRBJ2-3	TGTGCCAACAAGCGCGGGGGGCCAGATACGCAGTATTTT	CANKRGGPDTQYF
NA	TRBV9	few	TRBJ1-2	TGTGCCAGCAGCGTAGCTACAGGCTATGGCTACACCTTC	CASSVATGYGYTF
NA	TRBV27	few	TRBJ2-1	TGTGCCAGCAGTCCTGGGCCCACCTACAATGAGCAGTTCTTC	CASSPGPTYNEQFF
TRBD1	TRBV18	NA	TRBJ2-2	TGTGCCAGCTCACCACCTACAGGGGGGAACACCGGGGAGCTGTTTTTT	CASSPPTGGNTGELFF
NA	TRBV7-2	NA	TRBJ2-7	TGTGCCAGCAGCTTAGGGGCGGAGGGGGAGCAGTACTTC	CASSLGAEGEQYF
TRBD1	TRBV7-6	NA	TRBJ1-5	TGTGCCAGCAGCTTGGGGACAGGGAATTATAGCAATCAGCCCCAGCATTTT	CASSLGTGNYSNQPQHF
TRBD1	TRBV11-3	once	TRBJ2-7	TGTGCCAGCAGCTCGGGGACAGGGGCGGCCTACGAGCAGTACTTC	CASSSGTGAAYEQYF
NA	TRBV23-1	NA	TRBJ1-2	TGCGCCAGCAGTCCCAGGACAGACTATGGCTACACCTTC	CASSPRTDYGYTF
TRBD1	TRBV12-5	NA	TRBJ1-2	TGTGCTAGTGGTTTGGTAAGGGCAGGGGGCGTCCATGGCTACACCTTC	CASGLVRAGGVHGYTF
NA	TRBV6-5	NA	TRBJ2-7	TGTGCCAGCAGTTACCAATCAGGGTTAGCTATTTCGGAGCAGTACTTC	CASSYQSGLAISEQYF
TRBD1	TRBV27	NA	TRBJ2-2	TGTGCCAGCAGTTCCAGGCAGGGGGCAGGCGGGGAGCTGTTTTTT	CASSSRQGAGGELFF
TRBD1	TRBV30	NA	TRBJ1-1	TGTGCCTGGAGTATTCGGCACAGGGGCACTGAAGCTTTCTTT	CAWSIRHRGTEAFF
TRBD1	TRBV28	NA	TRBJ1-4	TGTGCCAGCAGTGGACAGGGGGACCCTAATGAAAAACTGTTTTTT	CASSGQGDPNEKLFF
NA	TRBV4-1	NA	TRBJ2-7	TGCGCCAGCAGCCCCGGGGGATCCTACGAGCAGTACTTC	CASSPGGSYEQYF
NA	TRBV25-1	NA	TRBJ1-1	TGTGCCAGCAGTTCACAGGGTATCACTGAAGCTTTCTTT	CASSSQGITEAFF
TRBD1	TRBV5-6	NA	TRBJ2-1	TGTGCCAGCAGCGAGGACAGGGGGGTACGCAATGAGCAGTTCTTC	CASSEDRGVRNEQFF
NA	TRBV29-1	NA	TRBJ2-2	TGCAGCGTTGTGGGGGGGCCCTCAAACACCGGGGAGCTGTTTTTT	CSVVGGPSNTGELFF
NA	TRBV7-7	NA	TRBJ2-5	TGTGCCAGCAGCCATGGCAGGGGAGGGGAAGAGACCCAGTACTTC	CASSHGRGGEETQYF
NA	TRBV10-3	once	TRBJ2-3	TGTGCCATCAGTGATTTACAGGGCACAGATACGCAGTATTTT	CAISDLQGTDTQYF
NA	TRBV29-1	NA	TRBJ1-1	TGCAGCGTTGACAGGGGTGGGACTGAAGCTTTCTTT	CSVDRGGTEAFF
TRBD2	TRBV4-2	NA	TRBJ2-7	TGTGCCAGCAGCCGACAAATCTCCTATAGGGGACTAGCGGGGGCTCCCGCCCATGAGCAGTACTTC	CASSRQISYRGLAGAPAHEQYF
NA	TRBV21-1	NA	TRBJ1-5	TGTGCCAGCAGCAAAGGACGGACAGCCCCTAATTCCCCCAATCAGCCCCAGCATTTT	CASSKGRTAPNSPNQPQHF
TRBD2	TRBV6-5	NA	TRBJ2-7	TGTGCCAGCAGAAGCGGGGGAGTATACGAGCAGTACTTC	CASRSGGVYEQYF
TRBD2	TRBV7-6	few	TRBJ2-7	TGTGCCAGCAGCCCAGGGACTAGCGGGGGGACCTCCTACGAGCAGTACTTC	CASSPGTSGGTSYEQYF
TRBD1	TRBV28	NA	TRBJ2-3	TGTGCCAGCAGTAAACAGGGGGGAAGCACAGATACGCAGTATTTT	CASSKQGGSTDTQYF
NA	TRBV28	NA	TRBJ1-4	TGTGCCAGCAGTTCGTCGGGGAGGGATAATGAAAAACTGTTTTTT	CASSSSGRDNEKLFF